This T cell receptor beta chain appears in the sequencing data of a study of cytomegalovirus exposure and HLA in healthy donors (TCRdb year 2017). Some background on the complete study: According to an earlier analysis of 550 to 750 of the donors, about 179 million T cells yielded over 100 million unique TCR beta sequences and 276 Gb of sequence data. Around 300 gigabases of sequencing data and tens of millions of unique TCR sequences were included in an early release covering about 700 HLA-typed donors. Among the roughly 400 genotyped donors, around 79% belonged to the genetic ancestry cluster associated with self-reported Caucasian donors. The study aimed to test whether cataloging public T cell receptors could reveal signatures of past pathogen exposure. Using immunosequencing, the study profiled T cell repertoires from fewer than 700 subjects and related those repertoires to cytomegalovirus serostatus. In addition to the first cohort of 666 subjects, a separate validation cohort of approximately 110 different subjects was used. To predict cytomegalovirus infection status, the study brought together high-throughput TCR immunosequencing, statistical association of individual TCRs with disease status, and machine learning. A later analysis re-examined previously published TCR beta repertoires from more than 600 donors and added high-resolution HLA genotyping to investigate patterns of TCR occurrence. In the later analysis, no new phenotypic data were used to find candidate immune exposures; instead, reliance was placed on TCR beta sequences and their occurrence across donors. An earlier analysis of fewer than 750 of the donors used high-throughput TCR beta sequencing to judge whether each TCR beta V gene segment behaved as functional or pseudogenic. Donor age, sex, ethnicity and CMV serostatus were compiled together with the repertoire data. A later genetic analysis took genome-wide SNP genotypes for about 65% of the roughly 670 donors and used that subset as a discovery cohort. Every repertoire in the discovery cohort had been generated on one and the same sequencing platform. Class I and class II HLA loci were covered by the typing at four-digit resolution. The number of donors typed differed by locus, with roughly 629-640 for A, B, C, DRB1 and DQB1, over 500 for DQA1, 600 to 610 for DPA1, and around 430 for DPB1. Roughly five DR-DQ haplotypes were handled as single units for association and clustering because linkage in the cohort was strong. Across approximately 400 genotyped donors of the cohort, an average of about 240,000 unique TCR beta nucleotide sequences per donor were sequenced, and roughly 18% of those sequences were non-productive.

Libraries were prepared through the immunoSEQ multiplex PCR assay. The multiplex PCR relied on a mix of 60 forward primers for TCR Vbeta segments and 13 reverse primers for TCR Jbeta segments. The CDR3 region of rearranged TCR beta genes was amplified from genomic DNA by a multiplex PCR assay. The Illumina HiSeq System was used to sequence the amplified TCR beta libraries as 87-base-pair reads. Regarding the original processing steps: A later analysis tallied 70 million to 100 million unique TCR beta chains across the approximately 670 repertoires, and 10 million to 11 million of those chains were shared by two or more donors. Raw reads were error-corrected and collapsed into unique sequences with a nearest-neighbor algorithm that merged closely related sequences to remove PCR and sequencing errors. V, D and J gene segments were assigned by aligning CDR3 sequences to IMGT reference sequences. For a sequence to be retained, at least a six-nucleotide match to both a V gene segment and a J gene segment was required. A rearrangement counted as productive if the CDR3 had no stop codons and remained in frame with V and J, and every other rearrangement counted as non-productive. CDR3 was defined according to IMGT convention as the region running from the second conserved V-encoded cysteine to the conserved J-encoded phenylalanine. Sequences without an unambiguous match to a single V gene segment were excluded from the earlier analysis of several hundred of the donors. An earlier analysis of about 600 of the donors called V segments functional above 56.7% productive rearrangements and segregating when the between-donor standard deviation exceeded 5%. A statistical classification framework was built to diagnose cytomegalovirus status from the catalog of TCR beta chain sequences. In a later analysis, TCR nucleotide sequences were compared against IMGT/GENE-DB human TR gene sequences so that V and J genes could be assigned. In a later analysis, CDR3 sequences and most-parsimonious VDJ recombination scenarios were assigned using the TCRdist pipeline. In a later analysis, each TCR beta chain was defined by its CDR3 amino acid sequence together with its V-gene family, and reads lacking a unique V-gene family were excluded. In a later analysis, 550 to 650 highly shared, low-generation-probability nucleotide sequences were removed to address suspected cross-contamination and a sequencing artifact. In a later analysis, a clonal expansion index was calculated for each public chain from normalized within-repertoire ranks of inferred template counts. A later analysis computed generation probabilities with a VDJ recombination model fitted to out-of-frame rearrangements, and checked the results against IGoR. In a later analysis, TCR-TCR, TCR-HLA and TCR-CMV co-occurrence was scored with hypergeometric tests, and a repertoire-size bias correction was applied to TCR pairs. False discovery rates were estimated in a later analysis by permuting HLA or CMV assignments 20 times. In a later analysis, co-occurring TCRs were grouped using DBSCAN, and TCRdist sequence similarity was added for clustering within HLA-allele-positive subsets. Repertoires with fewer than 30,000 or more than 120,000 public chains, plus five repertoires with anomalous nucleotide sharing, were excluded from co-occurrence clustering. Held by TCRdb, this immuneACCESS table contains in-frame sequences only and omits some clones. Under half of the omission traces to an unresolved V gene where checked; the cause of the rest is unknown. That table supplies the V and J calls and clone size; D and trimming were determined from the DNA. The table for this sample shows about 67,000 clones. The leading ten clones occupy approximately 4.5% of the sample.

In total, 600 or so healthy bone marrow donors made up the cohort. At the time of sampling, all cohort members were nominally healthy, though unrecorded immune exposures were likely present. The donor tested CMV seropositive and was one of the 289 seropositive cohort members. Every donor gave a peripheral blood sample, and the peripheral blood mononuclear cells from that sample were used for TCR beta sequencing. Genomic DNA extraction from the blood cell samples was performed with the Qiagen DNeasy Blood Extraction Kit. The CDR3 covers 17 residues, taking in both the cysteine and the phenylalanine. Only the CDR3 DNA stays, 51 bases, in frame from base 1. V and J are truncated by 0 bases and 1 base respectively, leaving an intervening sequence of 13 bases. The germline V gene gives CDR1 as LGHNA and CDR2 as YNFKEQ. Of note for this clone: What this receptor recognizes is not known.

Study-level results and caveats: Roughly uniform sequencing depth across donors was assumed in presence/absence analyses, although this assumption may not hold. The classifier was reported to diagnose cytomegalovirus status with high specificity and sensitivity in both the original and validation cohorts. In a later analysis, TCR association rates were found to vary across HLA loci, with the most associated TCRs seen for DRB1 alleles and the fewest for HLA-C alleles. According to a later analysis, parvovirus B19, influenza, CMV and Epstein-Barr virus appeared linked to several top co-occurrence clusters. In an earlier analysis of a few hundred of the donors, most TCR beta V segments were observed in productive rearrangements about 87% or about 30% of the time, broadly matching IMGT annotations. Most CMV-associated TCR beta chains appeared to be HLA-restricted in a later analysis, and the HLA associations seemed to be driven largely by CMV exposure. Seventeen rarely observed V segments, including chromosome 9 orphons, were excluded from the earlier analysis of several hundred of the donors because counts were too low. Some IMGT-functional V segments, including TRBV6-2 and TRBV6-3, could not be told apart with the 87-base-pair reads, so those segments were excluded. In a later analysis, HLA-associated TCR beta chains showed more clonal expansion and lower generation probabilities than non-associated chains that were equally common. The authors suggested that the approach could potentially be extended to other disease states and immunological phenotypes. This cohort had only TCR beta chains sequenced, and the lack of alpha or paired-chain data limited which features could be detected. Because some donors lacked HLA typing at each locus, the association tests relied only on the typed subset. Assigning TCR associations to individual alleles was difficult when HLA alleles, especially DR and DQ, strongly co-occurred. Most TCR sequences were observed very rarely across donors, whereas some public TCRs were present in many individuals. Correlated functional status among segregating V segments might be attributable to linkage disequilibrium, but an unknown experimental factor could not be ruled out. Three of the identified cytomegalovirus-associated TCR beta chains were confirmed in vitro to be specific for cytomegalovirus antigens. A further reported finding was that TCR beta sequences accurately predicted the HLA-A and HLA-B alleles for most subjects in the first cohort. In a later genetic analysis, fewer N-insertions in productive TCRs were reported among donors in an Asian-associated ancestry cluster than the approximately 630-donor mean. The only immune exposure information available for the cohort was CMV serostatus. Specific HLA alleles were associated with some 15,000 TCR beta sequences at a false discovery rate of 0.05 in a later analysis. The sequencing pipeline was judged likely to have produced a cluster of highly shared sequence variants as a technical artifact. V-gene and J-gene trimming of TCR beta chains was associated with a missense DCLRE1C variant in a later genetic analysis, and the association was replicated in an independent cohort. The study listed over 150 TCR beta chains as associated with cytomegalovirus.

Source material: PBMCs. The chain is assembled from TRBV4-2 and TRBJ2-1, with TRBD1 tentatively as D gene (5 bases match). The receptor was derived from a middle-aged woman in good health and CMV-seropositive. The nucleotide sequence reads as follows: TGTGCCAGCAGCCAAGAGGGGCACACCGTTTCCTACAATGAGCAGTTCTTC. This codes for CASSQEGHTVSYNEQFF.